These 18 T cell receptor beta chains were sequenced from one sample in a study of control samples from healthy donors and cancer patients. Clones were read by immunoSEQ multiplex PCR, and TCRdb kept only the in-frame ones, dropping some. In the table there are some 100,000 clones, around nine tenths of which are singletons. The sample taken for sequencing was blood. The receptors shown here come from a man aged 25 to 45 in good health.

The chain combines TRBV29-1 with TRBJ1-1; no clear D. This CDR3 is 13 amino acids long. The V end was cut by 6 bases, the J end by 2 bases, with 13 bases between. Germline lookup yields CDR1 SQVTM and CDR2 ANQGSEA. CDR3: CSVRAGYNTEAFF. CDR3 coding DNA: TGCAGCGTCAGAGCGGGGTACAACACTGAAGCTTTCTTT.

The V and J genes are TRBV7-2 and TRBJ2-1, with D possibly TRBD2 on 6 matching bases. V was clipped by 4 bases and J by 5 bases, with 12 bases between them. Germline lookup yields CDR1 SGHTA and CDR2 FQGNSA. This CDR3 comprises 14 residues. The CDR3 DNA is TGTGCCAGCAGCTCCGGACTAAAAAACAATGAGCAGTTCTTC. It specifies CASSSGLKNNEQFF.

The count of this clone is one. The chain has TRBV5-6 and TRBJ1-2; 7 bases align to TRBD1. V shed 2 bases and J 3 bases; nucleotides not matched to a gene: 4. The CDR3 length is 14 residues. In germline, CDR1 is SGHDT, CDR2 YYEEEE. CDR3 protein: CASSFGQEDYGYTF. In DNA form, the CDR3 reads TGTGCCAGCAGCTTCGGACAGGAGGACTATGGCTACACCTTC. The full variable domain, completed using reference TRBV5-6 and TRBJ1-2, is DAGVTQSPTHLIKTRGQQVTLRCSPKSGHDTVSWYQQALGQGPQFIFQYYEEEERQRGNFPDRFSGHQFPNYSSELNVNALLLGDSALYLCASSFGQEDYGYTFGSGTRLTVV.

This clone was observed a single time. The CDR3 region has the DNA TGCGCCAGCAGCCGAGTGGCGGGTCCCTCTGGAAACACCATATATTTT. Translated: CASSRVAGPSGNTIYF. The chain employs TRBV4-1 and TRBJ1-3; D gene ambiguous. Per the germline V gene, CDR1 is MGHRA and CDR2 is YSYEKL. This CDR3 is 16 amino acids long. V lost 4 bases and J 0 bases, leaving 13 bases between the germline ends.

V and J are TRBV3-1 (or the pseudogene TRBV3-2) and TRBJ1-2; a weak D match, TRBD1 (5 bases). V lost 1 base to trimming and J lost 2 bases, with 8 bases between them. Germline values: CDR1 LGHDT, CDR2 YNNKEL (reference sequence). CDR3 size: 14 residues. The CDR3 nucleotides read TGTGCCAGCAGCCAAGCAAGGGGCAACTATGGCTACACCTTC. Its translation is CASSQARGNYGYTF.

The sample holds one count of this clone. The genes are TRBV9 and TRBJ2-2; D remains unclear. Germline V gene data show CDR1 as SGDLS and CDR2 as YYNGEE. V lost 0 bases to trimming and J lost 8 bases, with 11 bases between them. CDR3 length equals 14 residues. The CDR3, as DNA: TGTGCCAGCAGCGTAGATCGGGTGAGGGGGGAGCTGTTTTTT. This translates into CASSVDRVRGELFF.

The chain links TRBV6-2 or TRBV6-3 to TRBJ2-1; no firm D call. CDR1 and CDR2 from the germline V gene are MNHEY and SVGEGT. The V end lost 6 bases, the J end lost 9 bases, and 15 bases lay between the germline ends. The CDR3 sequence is 13 residues long. CDR3: CASSPSGFPEQFF. The CDR3 nucleotides are TGTGCCAGCAGCCCCTCCGGGTTTCCTGAGCAGTTCTTC.

The chain links TRBV7-8 to TRBJ2-1; the D gene could be TRBD1 or TRBD2 (5 bases each). This CDR3 is built from 14 residues. The V gene's germline CDR1 is SGHVS and CDR2 FQNEAQ. The V and J ends lost 4 bases and 6 bases respectively, with 13 bases between them. CDR3 amino acids: CASSSWDDVNEQFF. As DNA, the CDR3 is TGTGCCAGCAGCTCATGGGACGATGTCAATGAGCAGTTCTTC.

CDR3 bases: TGTGCCAGCAGTGATAACATCCCTTCCAGCGAGCAGTACGTC. Protein: CASSDNIPSSEQYV. The chain carries TRBV6-1 and TRBJ2-7; D not resolved. V lost 3 bases, J lost 6 bases, and 15 bases lay in between. Germline CDR1 MNHNS, CDR2 SASEGT. This CDR3 has 14 amino acids.

The chain combines TRBV7-9 with TRBJ1-2, with 7 nucleotides matching TRBD1. J lost 7 bases, V lost 8 bases, and 10 bases had no gene match. The CDR3 runs to 13 residues. CDR1 SEHNR and CDR2 FQNEAQ come from the germline V gene (reference sequence). CDR3 nucleotides: TGTGCCAGCTCCGGACAGGTATTAGGTGGCTACACCTTC. Translated, it gives CASSGQVLGGYTF.

This rearrangement joins TRBV4-3 to TRBJ2-5; tentatively, D is TRBD1 or TRBD2 (5 bases each). V was clipped by 5 bases and J by 5 bases, with 12 bases between them. From germline, CDR1 is LGHNA and CDR2 YSLEER. The CDR3 is 13 residues long. This CDR3 reads CASSVRGRETQYF. As DNA, the CDR3 is TGCGCCAGCAGCGTCCGGGGCCGGGAGACCCAGTACTTC.

This clone appeared a single time. The rearrangement joins TRBV10-2 to TRBJ2-7; the match to TRBD2 covers 12 bases. CDR1 and CDR2 (germline): WSHSY, SAAADI. V was pared by 6 bases and J by 4 bases, with 4 bases of the junction left unmatched. This CDR3 has 14 residues. The CDR3 DNA reads TGCGCCAGCAGCGCGACTAGCGGGGGTTACGAGCAGTACTTC. It is translated as CASSATSGGYEQYF.

The V call is TRBV10-3, the J call TRBJ1-5; TRBD1 matches at 7 bases. The trim removed 5 bases at V and 5 bases at J, leaving 9 bases unmatched. The germline V gene has CDR1 ENHRY and CDR2 SYGVKD. The CDR3 is made up of 15 amino acids. The CDR3 bases are TGTGCCATCAGTCCGGGACAGACACTATATCAGCCCCAGCATTTT. Protein: CAISPGQTLYQPQHF.

The rearrangement uses TRBV6-1 and TRBJ2-1; D ambiguous. V was clipped by 6 bases and J by 0 bases, with 15 bases between them. The CDR3 extends over 16 amino acids. Germline V CDR1 and CDR2: MNHNS, SASEGT. In DNA, the CDR3 is TGTGCCAGCAGAGAAAGACCAGGCGACTCCTACAATGAGCAGTTCTTC. It is translated as CASRERPGDSYNEQFF.

J is TRBJ2-1 and V is TRBV12-5; TRBD2 matches at 7 bases. Trimming at V came to 0 bases and at J to 8 bases, leaving 13 bases not matched to a gene. CDR1 is LGHNT, CDR2 FRNRAP, per germline. The CDR3 runs 17 residues. The CDR3 loop is CASGLVYAGVIYDEQFF. The DNA of the CDR3 is TGTGCTAGTGGTTTGGTATATGCGGGAGTTATTTACGATGAGCAGTTCTTC.

This CDR3 reads CATSDSADTQYF. Here the CDR3 DNA reads TGTGCCACCAGTGATTCGGCGGATACGCAGTATTTT. The chain has TRBV24-1 and TRBJ2-3; no definite D call. Deletions cut 2 bases from V and 6 bases from J, with 5 bases between. The CDR3 is 12 amino acids. Germline V lookup: CDR1 KGHDR, CDR2 SFDVKD.

The chain uses TRBV6-5 and TRBJ2-2; no reliable D call. Per the germline V gene, CDR1 is MNHEY and CDR2 is SVGAGI. The CDR3 extends over 13 amino acids. The V and J ends lost 2 bases and 1 base respectively, with 2 bases between them. The CDR3 nucleotides read TGTGCCAGCAGTTACCTGAACACCGGGGAGCTGTTTTTT. It translates to CASSYLNTGELFF.

J is TRBJ1-1 and V is TRBV12-5; D is unresolved. Trimming left V 4 bases short and J 1 base short, with 16 bases between. The germline V gene encodes CDR1 LGHNT and CDR2 FRNRAP. The CDR3 contains 16 residues. The CDR3 loop reads CASGSTRAIKNTEAFF. CDR3 DNA sequence: TGTGCTAGTGGTTCGACAAGAGCCATTAAGAACACTGAAGCTTTCTTT.